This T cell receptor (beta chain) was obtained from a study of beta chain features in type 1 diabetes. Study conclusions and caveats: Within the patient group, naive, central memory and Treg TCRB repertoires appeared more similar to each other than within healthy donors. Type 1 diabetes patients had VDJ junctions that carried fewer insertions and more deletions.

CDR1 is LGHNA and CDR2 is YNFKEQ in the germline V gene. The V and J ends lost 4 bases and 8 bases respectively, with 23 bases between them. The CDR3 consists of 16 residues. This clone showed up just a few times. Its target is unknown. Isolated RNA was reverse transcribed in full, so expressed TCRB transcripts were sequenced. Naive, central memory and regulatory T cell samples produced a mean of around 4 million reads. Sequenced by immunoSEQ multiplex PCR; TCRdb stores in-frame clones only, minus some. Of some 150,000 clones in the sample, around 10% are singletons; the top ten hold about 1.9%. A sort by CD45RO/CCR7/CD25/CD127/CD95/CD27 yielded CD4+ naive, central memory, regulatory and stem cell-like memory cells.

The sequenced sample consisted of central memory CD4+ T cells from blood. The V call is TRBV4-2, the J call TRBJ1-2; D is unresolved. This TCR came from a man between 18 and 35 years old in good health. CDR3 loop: CASSRAAPVDGGGYTF. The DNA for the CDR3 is TGTGCCAGCAGCCGCGCGGCACCCGTTGACGGAGGAGGCTACACCTTC.